The following is a TCR beta chain sequence with its context. The data originate from a study of cytomegalovirus exposure and HLA in healthy donors. The protocol was immunoSEQ multiplex PCR, while the TCRdb copy is restricted to in-frame clones and leaves out a portion. The table shows approximately 60,000 clones, with roughly 94% occurring only once. From germline, CDR1 is MNHEY and CDR2 SMNVEV (reference sequence). The CDR3 runs 13 residues. The V segment lost 7 bases and the J segment 6 bases; nucleotides outside the gene matches: 6. The sample was PBMCs. The TCR comes from a young woman in good health and CMV-seropositive. The chain is built from TRBV27 and TRBJ2-7; TRBD2 agrees at 10 bases. Here the CDR3 DNA reads TGTGCCAGCATGTCTAGCGGGGGAGGCGAGCAGTACTTC. Translation gives CASMSSGGGEQYF.